These 7 T cell receptor beta chains were all obtained from the same sample, sequenced in a study of shared clonotypes between healthy human individuals. Generated by immunoSEQ multiplex PCR, the TCRdb table keeps only in-frame clones and is missing some. The repertoire has 2 million to 2.5 million clones, more than 80% of them found once; the top ten carry approximately 0.4%. Sequenced material: naive CD4+ T cells from PBMCs. Subset of the sample: CD45RA+ positively selected. These TCRs come from a young man in good health. Some clones in this sample may be carry-over from other donors' samples.

V usage is TRBV28 and J usage is TRBJ1-3; 7 bases line up with TRBD1. The CDR3 is 16 amino acids. The germline CDR1 and CDR2 sequences are MDHEN and SYDVKM. Trimming took 6 bases from V and 4 from J; bases not matched to a gene: 12. CDR3 region: CASSPRGGANGNTIYF. The CDR3, as DNA: TGTGCCAGCAGCCCCAGGGGGGGGGCGAACGGAAACACCATATATTTT.

The V gene is TRBV7-3, the J gene TRBJ2-5; 11 bases line up with TRBD2. The CDR3 extends over 15 amino acids. Germline trimming cut 5 bases from V and 2 bases from J; bases unmatched to any gene: 4. Per the germline V gene, CDR1 is SGHTA and CDR2 is FQGTGA. CDR3 DNA sequence: TGTGCCAGCAGCCAACTAGCGGGGGCTCAAGAGACCCAGTACTTC. This encodes CASSQLAGAQETQYF.

V is TRBV28 and J is TRBJ2-1; 15 bases align to TRBD2. Germline CDR1 MDHEN, CDR2 SYDVKM. The length of the CDR3 is 17 residues. J was trimmed by 3 bases and V by 4 bases; bases with no gene match: 4. CDR3 nucleotides: TGTGCCAGCAGTTGGGGACTAGCGGGAGGTATCTACAATGAGCAGTTCTTC. This translates into CASSWGLAGGIYNEQFF.

With respect to this clone: Compared with germline, one end of the junction differs, possibly owing to a read error. The chain has TRBV7-9 and TRBJ2-7; 9 nucleotides align to TRBD2. Germline assignment: CDR1 SEHNR and CDR2 FQNEAQ (reference sequence). This CDR3 region has 16 residues. CDR3 nucleotides: TGTGCCAGCAGTGTTCCTTCGGGGGCGGGAGGGACACCTCTCCACTTC. It codes for CASSVPSGAGGTPLHF.

This chain uses TRBV6-6 with TRBJ1-4; 8 bases align to TRBD1. CDR3 length: 13 amino acids. Germline assignment: CDR1 MNHNY and CDR2 SVGAGI (reference sequence). V shed 4 bases and J 7 bases; nucleotides not matched to a gene: 2. CDR3 nucleotides: TGTGCCAGCAGTTTTGACAGGGGTGAAAAACTGTTTTTT. This encodes CASSFDRGEKLFF.

The table lists this clone with a count of one. The gene calls are TRBV7-9 and TRBJ2-3; the match to TRBD1 covers 10 bases. This CDR3 is 15 amino acids long. Germline loops: CDR1 SEHNR, CDR2 FQNEAQ (reference sequence). Unmatched junction bases numbered 3, after V lost 5 bases and J lost 1 base. The CDR3 bases are TGTGCCAGCAGCCGAGGGACAGGGGGCACAGATACGCAGTATTTT. Protein product: CASSRGTGGTDTQYF.

CDR3 amino acids: CASSPFGQGTDTQYF. As DNA, the CDR3 is TGTGCCAGCAGCCCCTTCGGACAGGGCACAGATACGCAGTATTTT. The chain carries TRBV7-6 and TRBJ2-3, with TRBD1 identical over 7 bases. This CDR3 has 15 residues. The V segment lost 5 bases and the J segment 1 base; nucleotides outside the gene matches: 6. CDR1 and CDR2 (germline): SGHVS, FNYEAQ.